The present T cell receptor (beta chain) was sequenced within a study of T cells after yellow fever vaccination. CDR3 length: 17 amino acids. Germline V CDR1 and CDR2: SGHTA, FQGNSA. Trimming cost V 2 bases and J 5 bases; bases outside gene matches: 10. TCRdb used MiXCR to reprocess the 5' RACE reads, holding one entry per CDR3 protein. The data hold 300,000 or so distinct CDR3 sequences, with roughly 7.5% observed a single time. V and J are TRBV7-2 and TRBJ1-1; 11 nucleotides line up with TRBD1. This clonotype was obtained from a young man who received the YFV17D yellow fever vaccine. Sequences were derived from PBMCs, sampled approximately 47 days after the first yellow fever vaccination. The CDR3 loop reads CASSLNVRTGGVTEAFF. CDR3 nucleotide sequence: TGTGCCAGCAGCTTAAACGTTAGGACAGGGGGCGTTACTGAAGCTTTCTTT.